The 15 T cell receptor beta chains given below trace back to one sample, sequenced in a study of T cell changes during pregnancy in multiple sclerosis. Libraries were prepared by immunoSEQ multiplex PCR; TCRdb keeps only in-frame clonotypes and omits some of them. Of 60,000 to 70,000 clones detected, about nine tenths appear once; the ten largest clones hold roughly 2%. The sample here was peripheral blood, taken in the third trimester of pregnancy. These receptors all come from a female donor in good health, enrolled as a control in a pregnancy study.

This chain joins TRBV4-1 and TRBJ2-7; D perhaps matches TRBD1 (6 bases). Trimming took 9 bases from V and 0 from J, leaving 15 bases between them. The length of the CDR3 is 14 residues. Germline assignment: CDR1 MGHRA and CDR2 YSYEKL. The CDR3 protein is CASRTGPLSYEQYF. The CDR3 bases are TGCGCCAGTAGAACAGGGCCCCTCTCCTACGAGCAGTACTTC.

For this clone: One end of the junction varies from germline; a read error may be responsible. The V and J genes are TRBV7-2 and TRBJ2-1; 8 bases map to TRBD2. Germline V gene lookup returns CDR1 SGHTA and CDR2 FQGNSA. The CDR3 consists of 16 residues. CDR3 sequence reads: CASSFQVAGPYSEQFF. CDR3 bases: TGTGCCAGCAGCTTCCAAGTAGCGGGACCCTACAGTGAGCAGTTCTTC.

The gene calls are TRBV6-5 and TRBJ2-7; 8 bases fit TRBD1. The CDR3 has 15 amino acids. The V gene end was trimmed by 5 bases and the J gene end by 2 bases; junction bases not matched to a gene: 8. From germline, CDR1 is MNHEY and CDR2 SVGAGI. In DNA, the CDR3 is TGTGCCAGCAGTCGAGACAGGGGCATTACCTACGAGCAGTACTTC. This translates into CASSRDRGITYEQYF.

V gene TRBV7-3 combines with J gene TRBJ2-3; 8 nucleotides agree with TRBD2. Germline CDR1 is SGHTA and CDR2 is FQGTGA. The CDR3 length is 15 residues. V lost 1 base and J lost 7; bases outside the gene matches: 7. The CDR3 here is CASSLNGGAQNTQYF. The CDR3 nucleotides are TGTGCCAGCAGCTTAAACGGGGGGGCGCAGAATACGCAGTATTTT.

V is TRBV5-5 and J is TRBJ1-3; D gene uncertain. The CDR3 length is 14 residues. V lost 2 bases, J lost 7 bases, and 13 bases lay in between. CDR1 and CDR2 from the germline V gene are SGHKS and YYEKEE (reference sequence). In nucleotides, the CDR3 is TGTGCCAGCAGCTTCACGGACTTCCCGAACACCATATATTTT. Amino acid sequence: CASSFTDFPNTIYF.

V gene TRBV27 combines with J gene TRBJ2-7, with 8 positions matching TRBD2. V lost 8 bases to trimming and J lost 0 bases; unmatched junction nucleotides: 6. The germline V gene has CDR1 MNHEY and CDR2 SMNVEV (reference sequence). The CDR3 has 14 residues. In nucleotides, the CDR3 is TGTGCCAGCTCGACTAGCGCTTCCTCCTACGAGCAGTACTTC. Protein sequence: CASSTSASSYEQYF.

The chain carries TRBV6-1 and TRBJ1-4, with 9 positions matching TRBD1. Germline V gene lookup returns CDR1 MNHNS and CDR2 SASEGT. The CDR3 spans 16 residues. Germline trimming cut 4 bases from V and 4 bases from J; bases unmatched to any gene: 7. The CDR3 DNA is TGTGCCAGCAGTGTCGGGACAGGGTATGGTAATGAAAAACTGTTTTTT. Translation: CASSVGTGYGNEKLFF.

The chain links TRBV5-1 to TRBJ2-1, with D perhaps TRBD1 (6 bases). V lost 0 bases to trimming and J lost 4 bases, with 11 bases between them. The V gene's germline CDR1 is SGHRS and CDR2 YFSETQ. The CDR3 has 15 amino acids. The CDR3 sequence: CASSLGSQGYNEQFF. The DNA for the CDR3 is TGCGCCAGCAGCTTGGGGTCCCAGGGGTACAATGAGCAGTTCTTC.

The chain joins TRBV19 to TRBJ1-5; TRBD1 aligns across 7 bases. CDR3 length equals 13 residues. The junction had 4 bases not matched to a gene; V was cut back by 6 bases and J by 5 bases. The germline gives CDR1 LNHDA, CDR2 SQIVND (reference sequence). The CDR3 DNA sequence: TGTGCCAGTAGCCTCCAGGGGGATCAGCCCCAGCATTTT. Translation: CASSLQGDQPQHF.

The CDR3 nucleotides are TGTGCCAGCAGTGATATGAGCGGGGGGAGGGGTGAGCAGTTCTTC. Its protein is CASSDMSGGRGEQFF. The chain combines TRBV2 with TRBJ2-1, with TRBD2 identical over 9 bases. V shed 3 bases and J 9 bases; nucleotides not matched to a gene: 9. Germline V gives CDR1 SNHLY, CDR2 FYNNEI. This CDR3 contains 15 residues.

This clone was detected only once. This sequence joins TRBV4-2 and TRBJ2-7, with TRBD2 as a possible D gene (6 bases). The germline V and J ends were trimmed by 1 base and 3 bases, with 10 bases remaining between them. Germline V gives CDR1 LGHNA, CDR2 YNFKEQ. CDR3 length equals 14 residues. The CDR3 DNA is TGTGCCAGCAGCCAAGCTCTGGGGGGCTACGAGCAGTACTTC. This codes for CASSQALGGYEQYF.

CDR3 DNA sequence: TGTGCCACCAGCAGAGATTACGGTAGAGGGTACCAAGAGACCCAGTACTTC. Its protein product is CATSRDYGRGYQETQYF. This chain connects TRBV15 to TRBJ2-5, with a possible D match to TRBD2 (5 bases). The germline gives CDR1 LNHNV, CDR2 YYDKDF (reference sequence). V gave up 0 bases and J gave up 0 bases, with 14 bases separating them. This CDR3 contains 17 residues.

The chain carries TRBV27 and TRBJ2-1; tentative D call: TRBD1 (6 bases). This CDR3 has 14 amino acids. V was clipped by 5 bases and J by 1 base, with 9 bases between them. Per the germline V gene, CDR1 is MNHEY and CDR2 is SMNVEV (reference sequence). The CDR3 region is CASSPGTSYNEQFF. For the CDR3, the DNA is TGTGCCAGCAGTCCCGGGACATCCTACAATGAGCAGTTCTTC.

V and J are TRBV5-8 and TRBJ2-2, with D tentatively TRBD1 (6 bases). CDR3 length: 14 amino acids. Deletions cut 3 bases from V and 5 bases from J, with 11 bases between. The germline V gene has CDR1 SGHTS and CDR2 YDEGEE. The CDR3 DNA reads TGTGCCAGCAGCTCTGGGACACAAACCGGGGAGCTGTTTTTT. It translates to CASSSGTQTGELFF.

This clone showed up just a few times. V gene TRBV7-9 combines with J gene TRBJ2-7; TRBD2 might be the D (5 bases). The CDR3 runs 9 residues. V dropped 10 bases and J dropped 5 bases, with 6 bases sitting between them. Germline CDR1 SEHNR, CDR2 FQNEAQ (reference sequence). DNA for the CDR3: TGTGCCACCGGGGACGAGCAGTACTTC. Amino acid sequence: CATGDEQYF.